This paragraph covers one TCR beta chain sequence. This sample is drawn from a study of T cell changes during pregnancy in multiple sclerosis. Assay used: immunoSEQ multiplex PCR; TCRdb lists only in-frame clones, some missing. The data show roughly 93,000 clones, around 93% seen once. The CDR3 contains 11 residues. Trimming removed 5 bases at V and 11 bases at J, with 12 bases between. Germline-derived CDR1 and CDR2 are SEHNR and FQNEAQ (reference sequence). The rearrangement links TRBV7-9 to TRBJ1-1; D not certain. This TCR came from a female donor in good health, enrolled as a control in a pregnancy study. Sequenced material: peripheral blood, taken in the first trimester of pregnancy. CDR3 residues: CASSLGSGAFF. CDR3 in DNA: TGTGCCAGCAGCCTTGGTTCGGGGGCTTTCTTT.